This T cell receptor beta chain derives from a study of regulatory T cells in long-lasting Graves disease. Whole-study findings and limits: In persistent patients, shared public clonotypes (about 2,800) outnumbered those in new patients (nearly 1,000).

This clonotype occurred many times. What it binds is unknown. Time point indicated: newly diagnosed GD, antithyroid drugs for less than 3 months. There was RNA extracted from PBMCs, and the TCR library was made from it. Trimming at V came to 5 bases and at J to 2 bases, leaving 12 bases not matched to a gene. This CDR3 contains 18 residues. Arm-PCR with iRepertoire HTBI primers amplified the CDR3 regions for these TCR beta libraries. Each CDR3 protein gets one entry after TCRdb re-called the multiplex PCR reads with MiXCR. The repertoire holds around 500,000 distinct CDR3 sequences, with about 16% as singletons. This sample was shared with a second study, whose subject was T cells in Graves' hyperthyroidism and ophthalmopathy.

The clonotype comes from a woman aged 40-60 years with Graves disease. V gene TRBV12-3 or TRBV12-4 combines with J gene TRBJ2-1; TRBD2 matches 10 bases. The material sequenced was peripheral blood mononuclear cells (PBMCs), taken at new diagnosis, from a patient treated with antithyroid drugs. The CDR3, as DNA: TGTGCCAGCAGTGCCCCCGCCCTGGGACTAGCGACCTACAATGAGCAGTTCTTC. This encodes CASSAPALGLATYNEQFF.